One sample yielded the 14 T cell receptor beta chains listed below, sequenced in a study of T cell responses to AZD1222 COVID-19 vaccine. Clones were sequenced by immunoSEQ multiplex PCR, and TCRdb holds only the in-frame ones, with some missing. The repertoire holds 150,000 to 200,000 clones, with approximately 90% as singletons. The sequencing here drew on peripheral blood, taken on day 0 of AZD1222 vaccination. These receptors all stem from an adult in good health.

The chain employs TRBV7-9 and TRBJ2-6; D not certain. This CDR3 comprises 17 residues. Germline V gene lookup returns CDR1 SEHNR and CDR2 FQNEAQ (reference sequence). Trimming left V 4 bases short and J 4 bases short, with 17 bases between. Written as DNA, the CDR3 is TGTGCCAGCAGCTCAGGTCGAATTGCAAAAGGGGCCAACGTCCTGACTTTC. It specifies CASSSGRIAKGANVLTF.

V is TRBV4-1 and J is TRBJ1-4; TRBD1 matches 7 bases. The CDR3 sequence is 16 residues long. Germline V CDR1 and CDR2: MGHRA, YSYEKL. The V segment lost 6 bases and the J segment 1 base; nucleotides outside the gene matches: 8. Here the CDR3 DNA reads TGCGCCAGCAGTCTCCGGGACAGCCGAACTAATGAAAAACTGTTTTTT. Translated: CASSLRDSRTNEKLFF.

The chain links TRBV5-1 to TRBJ1-1; D gene unclear. The CDR3 runs 15 residues. The V and J ends lost 7 bases and 1 base respectively, with 17 bases between them. CDR1 SGHRS and CDR2 YFSETQ come from the germline V gene. DNA of the CDR3: TGCGCCAGCCAGAGATTCGAACATCCGAACACTGAAGCTTTCTTT. Translation: CASQRFEHPNTEAFF.

The chain carries TRBV7-2 and TRBJ1-1, with D hard to call. This CDR3 contains 13 residues. Germline CDR1 SGHTA, CDR2 FQGNSA. Trimming stripped 5 bases from V and 3 bases from J, with 10 bases between. The CDR3 nucleotides are TGTGCCAGCAGCCTCGGTAAGGACACTGAAGCTTTCTTT. This translates into CASSLGKDTEAFF.

J is TRBJ1-5 and V is TRBV28; D is uncertain. CDR3 size: 12 residues. Germline loops: CDR1 MDHEN, CDR2 SYDVKM. V lost 1 base and J 6 bases, leaving 4 bases between the germline ends. This chain's CDR3 is CASSLFGQPQHF. In DNA form, the CDR3 reads TGTGCCAGCAGTTTATTTGGTCAGCCCCAGCATTTT.

The chain employs TRBV27 and TRBJ2-7; no reliable D call. This CDR3 region has 14 residues. In germline, CDR1 is MNHEY, CDR2 SMNVEV (reference sequence). Trimming pared 9 bases from V and 1 base from J, leaving 16 bases between. CDR3 DNA sequence: TGTGCCAGTTTTAACGGGCCACCATCCTACGAGCAGTACTTC. This sequence encodes CASFNGPPSYEQYF.

The J gene is TRBJ2-1, the V gene TRBV7-3, with 11 nucleotides matching TRBD2. The germline gives CDR1 SGHTA, CDR2 FQGTGA. V trimming: 5 bases; J trimming: 0 bases; junction bases outside the gene matches: 3. The CDR3 has 16 residues. In DNA form, the CDR3 reads TGTGCCAGCAGCAGACTAGCGGGAAGCTCCTACAATGAGCAGTTCTTC. As protein: CASSRLAGSSYNEQFF.

The J gene is TRBJ1-2, the V gene TRBV7-9; the D is unclear. Germline V CDR1 and CDR2: SEHNR, FQNEAQ (reference sequence). This CDR3 is built from 12 residues. Trimming cost V 5 bases and J 1 base, with 5 bases left between them. The CDR3 region has the DNA TGTGCCAGCAGCCTCATTAACTATGGCTACACCTTC. It specifies CASSLINYGYTF.

The V call is TRBV5-6, the J call TRBJ2-3; possibly TRBD1 for D (6 bases). V was cut by 4 bases and J by 3 bases, with 12 bases left in between. Germline V CDR1 and CDR2: SGHDT, YYEEEE. The CDR3 is made up of 14 amino acids. The CDR3 here is CASSPGQITDTQYF. CDR3 DNA sequence: TGTGCCAGCAGCCCCGGACAGATTACAGATACGCAGTATTTT.

This clone was seen more than once but under ten times. V gene TRBV14 combines with J gene TRBJ1-1; tentatively, D is TRBD1 (5 bases). Germline CDR1 and CDR2: SGHDN and FVKESK. The length of the CDR3 is 14 residues. V was trimmed by 6 bases and J by 2 bases, leaving 13 bases between them. CDR3 DNA: TGTGCCAGCAGTCCCCCGGGACCAAACACTGAAGCTTTCTTT. Its protein is CASSPPGPNTEAFF.

V usage is TRBV14 and J usage is TRBJ1-6; D ambiguous. Germline loops: CDR1 SGHDN, CDR2 FVKESK. Trimming took 1 base from V and 7 from J, leaving 5 bases between them. The CDR3 has 13 residues. CDR3 loop: CASSQVVNSPLHF. CDR3 DNA sequence: TGTGCCAGCAGCCAAGTAGTCAATTCACCCCTCCACTTT.

This CDR3 reads CASSLTQGSGEQYF. Written as DNA, the CDR3 is TGTGCCAGCAGCCTAACACAGGGTTCGGGCGAGCAGTACTTC. The chain recombines TRBV28 with TRBJ2-7; the D gene is possibly TRBD1 (6 bases). Germline CDR1 is MDHEN and CDR2 is SYDVKM. V lost 6 bases and J 6 bases, leaving 18 bases between the germline ends. CDR3 length: 14 amino acids.

V usage is TRBV11-1 and J usage is TRBJ2-7; D gene uncertain. Germline V gene sequence: CDR1 SGHAT, CDR2 FQDESV (reference sequence). V was clipped by 2 bases and J by 5 bases, with 13 bases between them. The CDR3 runs 14 residues. For the CDR3, the DNA is TGTGCCAGCAGCTTACTGATTTCCAACGACGAGCAGTACTTC. It translates to CASSLLISNDEQYF. Filled out from reference TRBV11-1 and TRBJ2-7, the complete variable domain reads EAEVAQSPRYKITEKSQAVAFWCDPISGHATLYWYRQILGQGPELLVQFQDESVVDDSQLPKDRFSAERLKGVDSTLKIQPAELGDSAMYLCASSLLISNDEQYFGPGTRLTVT.

The gene calls are TRBV3-1 (or the pseudogene TRBV3-2) and TRBJ1-4; possibly TRBD1 for D (6 bases). The V end was cut by 1 base, the J end by 5 bases, with 11 bases between. CDR1 and CDR2 from the germline V gene are LGHDT and YNNKEL (reference sequence). The CDR3 is 15 residues long. CDR3 bases: TGTGCCAGCAGCCAAGGGACAGTCTGGAATGAAAAACTGTTTTTT. This translates into CASSQGTVWNEKLFF.